These 14 T cell receptor beta chains came from one sample sequenced in a study of T-cell reconstitution after alpha-beta-depleted transplantation in children. Using unique molecular identifiers, the investigators prepared the TCRbeta library. TCRdb re-derived calls from the PCR reads in MiXCR, one entry per CDR3 protein. Among 40,000 to 60,000 distinct CDR3 sequences listed, about a tenth were seen once. The source was PBMCs, mostly from graft donor cells, collected 60 days after TCRalphabeta/CD19-depleted stem cell transplant. These receptors were obtained from a male patient aged 2-10 years who had a stem cell transplant for chronic granulomatous disease, so the T cells may come from the graft donor.

This clonotype was observed many times. The V gene is TRBV6-2 or TRBV6-3, the J gene TRBJ2-1; 12 bases are shared with TRBD2. The germline V gene has CDR1 MNHEY and CDR2 SVGEGT. The CDR3 is 17 amino acids. V dropped 4 bases and J dropped 0; count of bases not matched to a gene: 4. Written as DNA, the CDR3 is TGTGCCAGCAGTTTAAGGACTAGCGGGACCTCCTACAATGAGCAGTTCTTC. As protein: CASSLRTSGTSYNEQFF.

This clonotype was recorded many times. The gene calls are TRBV5-1 and TRBJ1-2, with D possibly TRBD1 on 6 matching bases. Germline CDR1 SGHRS, CDR2 YFSETQ. CDR3 length: 15 residues. Deletions cut 4 bases from V and 2 bases from J, with 15 bases between. For the CDR3, the DNA is TGCGCCAGCAGCCTGCTGGCAGGGGTCAACTATGGCTACACCTTC. This codes for CASSLLAGVNYGYTF.

This clonotype showed up just a few times. This chain links TRBV28 with TRBJ2-7; the D is unclear. Trimming pared 6 bases from V and 2 bases from J, leaving 5 bases between. Germline V gives CDR1 MDHEN, CDR2 SYDVKM. The CDR3 has 11 residues. The CDR3 DNA is TGTGCCAGCAGGTTACCCTACGAGCAGTACTTC. Translating gives CASRLPYEQYF. Combining the CDR3 with reference TRBV28 and TRBJ2-7 gives the whole variable domain DVKVTQSSRYLVKRTGEKVFLECVQDMDHENMFWYRQDPGLGLRLIYFSYDVKMKEKGDIPEGYSVSREKKERFSLILESASTNQTSMYLCASRLPYEQYFGPGTRLTVT.

At least ten counts were recorded for this clonotype. This sequence joins TRBV9 and TRBJ2-7, with D unclear. The germline V gene encodes CDR1 SGDLS and CDR2 YYNGEE. The V gene lost 0 bases and the J gene lost 0 bases, with 7 bases spanning the gap. This CDR3 is 14 amino acids long. CDR3 nucleotides: TGTGCCAGCAGCGTAGGACTTTTCTCCTACGAGCAGTACTTC. Protein sequence: CASSVGLFSYEQYF.

Many counts were recorded for this clonotype. The chain has TRBV7-2 and TRBJ2-7; 7 bases line up with TRBD1. CDR3 length: 14 amino acids. J gave up 10 bases and V 5 bases, and 14 bases lay outside the gene matches. Germline lookup yields CDR1 SGHTA and CDR2 FQGNSA. The CDR3 is CASSTDRVAEQQYF. DNA of the CDR3: TGTGCCAGCAGCACCGACAGGGTAGCCGAACAACAGTACTTC.

The chain links TRBV18 to TRBJ1-2; no reliable D call. The CDR3 runs to 15 residues. Trimming cost V 3 bases and J 0 bases, with 11 bases left between them. Germline lookup yields CDR1 KGHSH and CDR2 LQKENI. The CDR3 reads CASSPGSVANYGYTF. CDR3 bases: TGTGCCAGCTCACCGGGCAGTGTAGCTAACTATGGCTACACCTTC.

This clonotype has at least ten counts. In nucleotides, the CDR3 is TGCGCCAGCAGTGAGGGGGCACGGTACGAGCAGTACTTC. Its protein product is CASSEGARYEQYF. The gene calls are TRBV10-2 and TRBJ2-7; D is perhaps TRBD1 (5 bases). V was clipped by 2 bases and J by 4 bases, with 9 bases between them. CDR3 size: 13 residues. Germline CDR1 WSHSY, CDR2 SAAADI.

This clonotype has ten or more counts. V and J are TRBV11-1 and TRBJ2-1, with TRBD1 as a possible D gene (5 bases). CDR1 and CDR2 (germline): SGHAT, FQDESV (reference sequence). CDR3 length: 18 residues. The V gene lost 2 bases and the J gene lost 6 bases, with 23 bases spanning the gap. The DNA of the CDR3 is TGTGCCAGCAGCTTAATTCGTCGGCAGGGCCAAAGAGGCAATGAGCAGTTCTTC. Protein sequence: CASSLIRRQGQRGNEQFF.

This clonotype showed up many times. The chain combines TRBV5-1 with TRBJ2-1; D unresolved. Germline CDR1 SGHRS, CDR2 YFSETQ. Trimming took 1 base from V and 0 from J, leaving 8 bases between them. The CDR3 extends over 15 amino acids. The CDR3 DNA sequence: TGCGCCAGCAGCTTGATGCAGAGCTCCTACAATGAGCAGTTCTTC. Residues: CASSLMQSSYNEQFF.

This clonotype was picked up a small number of times. This chain connects TRBV6-5 to TRBJ2-3; D might be TRBD2 (5 bases). Germline V gives CDR1 MNHEY, CDR2 SVGAGI. Trimming pared 6 bases from V and 0 bases from J, leaving 13 bases between. The CDR3 is 15 amino acids. In DNA form, the CDR3 reads TGTGCCAGCAGCTACAGACTATCTAGCACAGATACGCAGTATTTT. Translated: CASSYRLSSTDTQYF.

This clonotype was counted a few times. V usage is TRBV5-4 and J usage is TRBJ2-1, with 10 bases aligning to TRBD2. Germline V gene lookup returns CDR1 SGHNT and CDR2 YYREEE (reference sequence). The CDR3 is 17 amino acids. J gave up 0 bases and V 0 bases, and 3 bases lay outside the gene matches. The CDR3 region is CASSLGPSGSSYNEQFF. CDR3 bases: TGTGCCAGCAGCTTGGGGCCTAGCGGGAGCTCCTACAATGAGCAGTTCTTC.

This clonotype has at least ten counts. The V call is TRBV10-3, the J call TRBJ2-7, with 10 bases fitting TRBD2. The length of the CDR3 is 18 residues. V lost 3 bases to trimming and J lost 3 bases; unmatched junction nucleotides: 14. Germline CDR1 and CDR2: ENHRY and SYGVKD. The CDR3 region has the DNA TGTGCCATCAGTGATCGAGGGGCCACCACTAGCGGGAACTACGAGCAGTACTTC. Translating it yields CAISDRGATTSGNYEQYF.

The sample holds many counts of this clonotype. The rearrangement joins TRBV27 to TRBJ1-2; D may be TRBD1 (5 bases). V gave up 5 bases and J gave up 4 bases, with 20 bases separating them. The germline CDR1 and CDR2 sequences are MNHEY and SMNVEV (reference sequence). The CDR3 length is 16 residues. The CDR3 nucleotides read TGTGCCAGCAGTCCACGACAGTCAGCCCGGGGCTATGGCTACACCTTC. Protein sequence: CASSPRQSARGYGYTF.

The rearrangement links TRBV7-1 to TRBJ1-3; 7 bases line up with TRBD1. TRBV7-1 is flagged as an ORF with uncertain function. CDR3 size: 14 residues. V dropped 7 bases and J dropped 5; count of bases not matched to a gene: 8. The CDR3 protein is CASTQPGQRNTIYF. The CDR3 DNA follows: TGTGCCAGCACACAGCCGGGACAGCGAAACACCATATATTTT.